The sequence of this TCR beta chain was determined in a study of OX40 agonist ivuxolimab in advanced cancers. With regard to the full study: Ivuxolimab, which targeted the costimulatory receptor OX40 (CD134), was an agonistic, fully human IgG2 monoclonal antibody. Intravenous ivuxolimab was administered to patients every 2 weeks at six dose levels: 0.01, 0.1, 0.3, 1.5, 3 and 10 mg/kg. Of the roughly 51 dose-escalation patients, hepatocellular carcinoma was present in around 19, melanoma in approximately 15, renal cell carcinoma in 9 and head and neck cancer in 9. In the dose-escalation cohort, approximately 82% of patients were male, and the mean age was approximately 60 years with a range of about 20 to 80. Patients were allowed to have had prior anti-PD-1, anti-PD-L1 or anti-CTLA-4 therapy, and approximately 41% of the dose-escalation patients had previously received checkpoint inhibitors. Three dose-escalation patients achieved partial responses, one with hepatocellular carcinoma and two with cutaneous melanoma. Peripheral TCRbeta sequencing aimed to test whether ivuxolimab altered TCR sequence diversity and caused clonal T-cell expansion. The paper covers the monotherapy dose-escalation part of the phase I ivuxolimab trial, which included N of about 56 patients. Study-wide findings and limitations: At doses from 0.1 to 3.0 mg/kg, clonal expansion was seen in both CD4+ and CD8+ blood T cells between baseline and week 6. Low levels of normalized T-cell clonal expansion were also seen in some patients who did not respond. The antigen specificity of the peripheral T cells that underwent clonal expansion was not determined. After ivuxolimab, more expanded clones were found on average in CD8+ T cells than in CD4+ T cells. In the 0.1-3.0 mg/kg groups, partial responders had among the lowest normalized peripheral clonal expansion, particularly in CD8+ T cells.

Patients with a history of autoimmune disease or receiving systemic immunosuppression were excluded from the trial. Peripheral blood for TCR sequencing was drawn from every dose cohort at baseline, at cycle 4 day 1 and at cycle 7 day 1. The samples were taken from a phase I, first-in-human, multicenter, open-label dose-escalation trial of ivuxolimab. Adults with locally advanced or metastatic melanoma, renal cell carcinoma, hepatocellular carcinoma or head and neck squamous cell carcinoma were enrolled in the trial. Before TCR sequencing, CD4+ T cells and CD8+ T cells were sorted from peripheral blood as separate populations. Concerning this clone: What antigen it recognizes has not been identified. Per-base qualities were not stored, and no clone one base away is much larger.

Genomic DNA was extracted from sorted cells for sequencing of the TCRbeta CDR3 region. TCRbeta CDR3 regions were sequenced using the immunoSEQ Assay. The table was pulled from immuneACCESS by TCRdb, which kept in-frame rearrangements only. Such tables lose some clones; where checked, under half of the loss comes from unresolved V genes, and the rest has no known cause. This sample gives roughly 75,000 clones in total; around 82% of them show up just once. The biggest ten clones account for about 0.71% of the sample. Taken from cysteine to phenylalanine, the CDR3 has 15 residues. Just the 45-base CDR3 DNA is kept, in frame starting at base 1.

The clonotype comes from an adult with an advanced solid tumor such as melanoma, head and neck, liver or kidney cancer. This chain is built from TRBV21-1 and TRBJ2-7; the D call TRBD2 from the table was never checked on the DNA. TRBV21-1 is flagged as a pseudogene. The sequencing used CD4+ or CD8+ T cells sorted from blood, collected in a trial of the OX40 agonist ivuxolimab. The DNA sequence is TGTGCCAGCAGCAAAGGGAGGGGCCGCTCCTACGAGCAGTACTTC. Its protein product is CASSKGRGRSYEQYF.